The sequence of this T cell receptor beta chain was determined in a study of shared clonotypes between healthy human individuals. Some clones are missing from TCRdb's copy, which holds only in-frame ones; the method was immunoSEQ multiplex PCR. The sample yields 450,000 to 500,000 clones, around four fifths seen once. The TCR sequence derives from a woman aged 40-49 years in good health. Some clones in this sample may be carry-over from other donors' samples. Sequenced: PBMCs.

CDR3 nucleotide sequence: TGTGCCAGCGGAGGGCGGGCCTGGAATTCACCCCTCCACTTT. Residues: CASGGRAWNSPLHF. The V gene is TRBV28, the J gene TRBJ1-6, with D unclear. Germline-derived CDR1 and CDR2 are MDHEN and SYDVKM. V lost 8 bases and J lost 7, with 15 bases in between. This CDR3 comprises 14 residues. Supplemented by reference TRBV28 and TRBJ1-6, the full variable domain reads DVKVTQSSRYLVKRTGEKVFLECVQDMDHENMFWYRQDPGLGLRLIYFSYDVKMKEKGDIPEGYSVSREKKERFSLILESASTNQTSMYLCASGGRAWNSPLHFGNGTRLTVT.